The text below deals with one T cell receptor (beta chain). The sample is drawn from a study of blood T cell repertoires in COVID-19. Some clones are missing from TCRdb's copy, which holds only in-frame ones; the method was immunoSEQ multiplex PCR. The sample shows roughly 150,000 clones, approximately 90% of them seen only once. V shed 9 bases and J 4 bases; nucleotides not matched to a gene: 12. The CDR3 is 15 residues long. Looked up from germline, CDR1 is LNHDA and CDR2 is SQIVND (reference sequence). The chain recombines TRBV19 with TRBJ2-3, with 8 nucleotides matching TRBD2. This sequence originates from a man over 45 who had recovered from COVID-19. Sequenced: peripheral blood. Written as DNA, the CDR3 is TGTGCCAGCCAAAACGGGGCGGGAGGCCCAGATACGCAGTATTTT. Translating gives CASQNGAGGPDTQYF.